This T cell receptor beta chain appears in the sequencing data of a study of T cell responses to AZD1222 COVID-19 vaccine. Some clones are missing from TCRdb's copy, which holds only in-frame ones; the method was immunoSEQ multiplex PCR. Of about 170,000 clones listed, 87% are singletons. Points from the study as a whole: The donor group comprised mostly white British people and more females; the analysis possibly underestimated clonal diversity. Just a handful of people given AZD1222 tested seropositive at baseline.

Comment on this clone: Its antigen is undetermined. A junction end diverges from the germline sequence, so it may reflect a read error.

Germline CDR1 and CDR2: SEHNR and FQNEAQ (reference sequence). This CDR3 has 16 residues. The material sequenced was peripheral blood, taken 28 days after the second AZD1222 dose. This chain joins TRBV7-9 and TRBJ1-3, with D tentatively TRBD1 (6 bases). The source is an adult who received the AZD1222 COVID-19 vaccine. Here the CDR3 DNA reads TGTGCCAGCAGCCTAGCTCAGGGGATTCATGGAAACACCATATATTTT. It codes for CASSLAQGIHGNTIYF.